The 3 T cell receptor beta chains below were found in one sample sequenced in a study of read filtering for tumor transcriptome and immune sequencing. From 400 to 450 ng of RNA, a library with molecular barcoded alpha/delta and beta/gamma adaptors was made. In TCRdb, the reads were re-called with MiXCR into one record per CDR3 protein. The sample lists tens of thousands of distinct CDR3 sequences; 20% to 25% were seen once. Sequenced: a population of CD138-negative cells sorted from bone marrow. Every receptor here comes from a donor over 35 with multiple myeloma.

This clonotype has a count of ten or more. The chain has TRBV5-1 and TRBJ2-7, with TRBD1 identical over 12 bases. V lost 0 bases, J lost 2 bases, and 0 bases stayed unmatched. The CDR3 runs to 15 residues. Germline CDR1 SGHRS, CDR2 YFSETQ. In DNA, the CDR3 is TGCGCCAGCAGCTTGGGGGACAGGGGGCCCTACGAGCAGTACTTC. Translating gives CASSLGDRGPYEQYF.

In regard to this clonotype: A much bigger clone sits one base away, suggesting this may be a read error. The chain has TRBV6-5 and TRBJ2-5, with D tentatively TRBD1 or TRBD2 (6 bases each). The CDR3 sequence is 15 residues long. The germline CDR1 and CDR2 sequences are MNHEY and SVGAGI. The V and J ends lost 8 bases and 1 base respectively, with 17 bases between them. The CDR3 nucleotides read TGTGCCAGCGGTGGGGGGCGGTTACCCCAAGAGACCCAGTACTTC. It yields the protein CASGGGRLPQETQYF.

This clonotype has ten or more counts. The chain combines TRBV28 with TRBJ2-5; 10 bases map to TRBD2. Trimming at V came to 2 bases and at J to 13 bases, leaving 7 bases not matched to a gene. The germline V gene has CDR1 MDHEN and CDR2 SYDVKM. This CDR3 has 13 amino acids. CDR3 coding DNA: TGTGCCAGCAGTTTAGCTAGCGGGGGCCTCACGTACTTC. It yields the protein CASSLASGGLTYF. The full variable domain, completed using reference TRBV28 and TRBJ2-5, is DVKVTQSSRYLVKRTGEKVFLECVQDMDHENMFWYRQDPGLGLRLIYFSYDVKMKEKGDIPEGYSVSREKKERFSLILESASTNQTSMYLCASSLASGGLTYFGPGTRLLVL.